This T cell receptor beta chain was recorded in a study of cytomegalovirus exposure and HLA in healthy donors. Study findings and constraints: A few V segments could not be told apart, such as TRBV6-2 and TRBV6-3, and were left out. Previous analysis showed most TCR beta V segments were productive about 90% or about 30% of the time. An analysis was carried out later, and it reportedly showed fewer N-insertions in an Asian-associated ancestry cluster than the approximately 670-donor mean. Cytomegalovirus status, reportedly, was diagnosed with high specificity and sensitivity by the classifier.

Losses at the gene ends were 5 bases for V and 0 bases for J; bases not matched to a gene: 3. This CDR3 has 14 residues. The V gene's germline CDR1 is GTSNPN and CDR2 SVGIG (reference sequence). The PCR used 60 Vbeta and 13 Jbeta primers. TCRdb's table, derived via immunoSEQ multiplex PCR, lists solely in-frame clones and lacks some. The sample holds fewer than 200,000 clones, 80% seen once. For this clone: Its specificity is not known.

This clonotype was sampled from a man between 18 and 35 years old in good health and CMV-seropositive. The material sequenced was PBMCs. V usage is TRBV30 and J usage is TRBJ2-7, with 11 bases matching TRBD2. The DNA of the CDR3 is TGTGCCTGGGGGGGGACTAGCGGCTCCTACGAGCAGTACTTC. Translated: CAWGGTSGSYEQYF.